The 14 T cell receptor beta chains reported below all come from one sample, sequenced in a study of vaccination effects on CD4 cells after COVID-19. ViraFEST expansion of antigen-specific CD4+ T cells with viral peptide pools preceded sequencing. Cells that had been cultured for less than eleven days were the source of isolated CD4+ T cells. The vaccine given was either BNT162b2 or mRNA-1273, in two doses. These TCRs' antigens remain unknown. Libraries were prepared by immunoSEQ multiplex PCR; TCRdb keeps only in-frame clonotypes and omits some of them. The table records 75,000 to 100,000 clones, around 77% of them present only once. This sample comprised CD4+ T cells from PBMCs cultured with HCoV-OC43 spike peptides, obtained after COVID-19 vaccination. This sample's subset: HCoV-OC43 spike overlapping peptide pool stimulation. These receptors were obtained from a human donor who received a COVID-19 vaccine.

The V and J genes are TRBV19 and TRBJ1-2, with 7 bases that match TRBD1. CDR1 LNHDA and CDR2 SQIVND come from the germline V gene (reference sequence). V was clipped by 5 bases and J by 4 bases; unmatched bases: 7. The CDR3 consists of 14 residues. CDR3 DNA: TGTGCCAGTAGTGGACAGGCCGGAGTCTATGGCTACACCTTC. It encodes CASSGQAGVYGYTF.

The rearrangement links TRBV28 to TRBJ1-5; 7 bases are shared with TRBD1. With V trimmed by 6 bases and J by 6 bases, 11 bases remained unmatched. The length of the CDR3 is 15 residues. Germline loops: CDR1 MDHEN, CDR2 SYDVKM. The CDR3 DNA sequence: TGTGCCAGCAGCACACAACAGGGGAGTGTTCAGCCCCAGCATTTT. Amino acids: CASSTQQGSVQPQHF. Drawing the rest from reference TRBV28 and TRBJ1-5, the complete variable domain is DVKVTQSSRYLVKRTGEKVFLECVQDMDHENMFWYRQDPGLGLRLIYFSYDVKMKEKGDIPEGYSVSREKKERFSLILESASTNQTSMYLCASSTQQGSVQPQHFGDGTRLSIL.

The rearrangement joins TRBV6-5 to TRBJ1-3; D not resolved. The V gene's germline CDR1 is MNHEY and CDR2 SVGAGI. This CDR3 has 15 residues. The germline V and J ends were trimmed by 8 bases and 0 bases, with 14 bases remaining between them. The CDR3 sequence: CASSRTPDSGNTIYF. In DNA form, the CDR3 reads TGTGCCAGCTCACGGACTCCAGACTCTGGAAACACCATATATTTT.

CDR3 nucleotide sequence: TGCGCCAGCAGCTTGGGGGGGCTGGGGGAAAAACTGTTTTTT. Translating gives CASSLGGLGEKLFF. This chain connects TRBV5-1 to TRBJ1-4, with a possible D match to TRBD1 (6 bases). Germline CDR1 is SGHRS and CDR2 is YFSETQ. The CDR3 loop spans 14 amino acids. V shed 0 bases and J shed 8 bases, with 11 bases lying between them.

This chain joins TRBV7-2 and TRBJ1-3; no reliable D call. Germline lookup yields CDR1 SGHTA and CDR2 FQGNSA. This CDR3 is 18 amino acids long. V shed 1 base and J shed 0 bases, with 16 bases lying between them. The CDR3, as DNA: TGTGCCAGCAGCTTAGGGGTCGAAACATTGAGCTCTGGAAACACCATATATTTT. It translates to CASSLGVETLSSGNTIYF.

CDR3 nucleotides: TGTGCCAGCAGTCCGGAACTAGCGGGGAAGTACAATGAGCAGTTCTTC. Its protein product is CASSPELAGKYNEQFF. This chain links TRBV2 with TRBJ2-1, with 10 bases lining up with TRBD2. The CDR3 length is 16 residues. V shed 5 bases and J 4 bases; nucleotides not matched to a gene: 8. Germline CDR1 and CDR2: SNHLY and FYNNEI.

The CDR3 bases are TGTGCCAGCAGCTTGGGGGGGGACGGCTACGAGCAGTACGTC. This sequence encodes CASSLGGDGYEQYV. V usage is TRBV5-6 and J usage is TRBJ2-7; TRBD2 is a possible D gene (6 bases). The V gene's germline CDR1 is SGHDT and CDR2 YYEEEE. This CDR3 is 14 amino acids long. V lost 0 bases and J lost 3, with 10 bases in between.

This clone was counted a few times. The rearrangement joins TRBV2 to TRBJ2-2; D remains ambiguous. From germline, CDR1 is SNHLY and CDR2 FYNNEI. This CDR3 is built from 13 residues. V lost 2 bases, J lost 5 bases, and 6 bases lay in between. DNA for the CDR3: TGTGCCAGCAGTGAATGGGAAACCGGGGAGCTGTTTTTT. Translated: CASSEWETGELFF.

The chain joins TRBV6-4 to TRBJ1-1; 10 bases line up with TRBD1. The J segment lost 5 bases and the V segment lost 5 bases, leaving 5 bases of the junction unmatched. The CDR3 covers 14 residues. The germline CDR1 and CDR2 sequences are MRHNA and SNTAGT. CDR3: CASSLTGGRTEAFF. The CDR3 nucleotides are TGTGCCAGCAGTCTGACAGGGGGCCGGACTGAAGCTTTCTTT.

The rearrangement uses TRBV7-9 and TRBJ2-4; TRBD1 matches at 9 bases. Losses at the gene ends were 5 bases for V and 6 bases for J; bases not matched to a gene: 5. The length of the CDR3 is 14 residues. Germline-derived CDR1 and CDR2 are SEHNR and FQNEAQ (reference sequence). The CDR3, as DNA: TGTGCCAGCAGCCGGGGACAGGGCGGAAACATTCAGTACTTC. It yields the protein CASSRGQGGNIQYF.

This clone has a single count. The chain joins TRBV27 to TRBJ1-2; 9 nucleotides agree with TRBD1. Unmatched junction bases numbered 5, after V lost 4 bases and J lost 2 bases. Germline V CDR1 and CDR2: MNHEY, SMNVEV (reference sequence). The CDR3 runs to 15 residues. The CDR3 reads CASSSTGGLNYGYTF. The CDR3 region has the DNA TGTGCCAGCAGTTCTACAGGGGGCCTGAACTATGGCTACACCTTC.

The V gene is TRBV29-1, the J gene TRBJ2-1; D could derive from TRBD1 or TRBD2 (6 bases each). Germline values: CDR1 SQVTM, CDR2 ANQGSEA. The CDR3 consists of 13 residues. Trimming left V 3 bases short and J 12 bases short, with 18 bases between. DNA for the CDR3: TGCAGCGTTGATCGGGGGCCGCTGAATATGCAGTTCTTC. The encoded protein is CSVDRGPLNMQFF.

The chain recombines TRBV6-5 with TRBJ2-6, with D perhaps TRBD1 (5 bases). CDR1 and CDR2 (germline): MNHEY, SVGAGI. V was pared by 6 bases and J by 1 base, with 7 bases between. The CDR3 has 14 amino acids. DNA of the CDR3: TGTGCCAGCAGAACAGGTTCTGGGGCCAACGTCCTGACTTTC. Protein: CASRTGSGANVLTF.

This sequence joins TRBV9 and TRBJ2-1; D is unresolved. With 0 bases removed from V and 4 bases from J, the gap between germline ends came to 8 bases. Germline V gives CDR1 SGDLS, CDR2 YYNGEE. The CDR3 covers 14 residues. The DNA for the CDR3 is TGTGCCAGCAGCGTAGGTGGCAGTTACAATGAGCAGTTCTTC. This translates into CASSVGGSYNEQFF.